This passage covers 5 T cell receptor beta chains from one sample sequenced in a study of tumor-infiltrating lymphocytes in localized non-small cell lung cancer (dated by TCRdb to the early 2020s). The protocol used for the library was the immunoSEQ multiplex PCR assay. TCRdb stores this immuneACCESS table with in-frame sequences only. Part of the clones is absent; in the studies checked, under half of the shortfall reflects unresolved V genes, and no reason is known for the rest. Present in this sample are about 12,000 clones, under 90% of which were seen just once. Clones ranked in the top ten supply 8% to 10% of the sample. The sample consisted of lung tumor tissue. The receptor set was obtained from a human donor with non-small cell lung cancer.

The V gene is TRBV4-2, the J gene TRBJ1-2; 7 bases agree with TRBD1. Germline V gives CDR1 LGHNA, CDR2 YNFKEQ. CDR3 length: 13 residues. Germline trimming cut 1 base from V and 7 bases from J; bases unmatched to any gene: 3. CDR3 coding DNA: TGTGCCAGCAGCCAAGGGGGGGACAGTGGCTACACCTTC. Translating it yields CASSQGGDSGYTF.

The chain employs TRBV30 and TRBJ2-6; perhaps TRBD1 as D (6 bases). Germline CDR1 GTSNPN, CDR2 SVGIG (reference sequence). The CDR3 covers 16 residues. V lost 5 bases and J 2 bases, leaving 16 bases between the germline ends. The CDR3 protein is CAWDSLGGAGANVLTF. CDR3 nucleotides: TGTGCCTGGGATTCCCTAGGGGGAGCTGGGGCCAACGTCCTGACTTTC.

The chain uses TRBV29-1 and TRBJ2-3; D remains unclear. The germline V gene encodes CDR1 SQVTM and CDR2 ANQGSEA. V shed 6 bases and J shed 0 bases, with 16 bases lying between them. The CDR3 runs to 15 residues. This CDR3 reads CSVAHGVSSTDTQYF. DNA for the CDR3: TGCAGCGTCGCCCACGGCGTCTCTAGCACAGATACGCAGTATTTT.

This clone was seen more than once but under ten times. The gene calls are TRBV27 and TRBJ2-3, with 11 bases matching TRBD2. V lost 3 bases, J lost 4 bases, and 9 bases stayed unmatched. The length of the CDR3 is 17 residues. Germline lookup yields CDR1 MNHEY and CDR2 SMNVEV (reference sequence). The CDR3 here is CASSLSRLAGTPDTQYF. CDR3 DNA sequence: TGTGCCAGCAGTTTGTCCCGACTAGCGGGAACCCCAGATACGCAGTATTTT.

The chain has TRBV9 and TRBJ1-1, with TRBD1 identical over 8 bases. Germline loops: CDR1 SGDLS, CDR2 YYNGEE. CDR3 size: 15 residues. V shed 4 bases, J shed 6 bases, and the junction held 11 bases outside the gene matches. The chain's CDR3 is CASSSGTGSDAEAFF. CDR3 coding DNA: TGTGCCAGCAGCTCCGGGACAGGTTCTGACGCTGAAGCTTTCTTT.